In its sample, the clone carrying this TCR beta chain was seen a few times. Germline trimming cut 3 bases from V and 6 bases from J; bases unmatched to any gene: 4. The CDR3 runs to 14 residues. CDR1 and CDR2 from the germline V gene are SGHAT and FQNNGV. This sample was included in a study of OX40 agonist ivuxolimab in advanced cancers. Collection of blood occurred at baseline, at cycle 4 day 1, and at cycle 7 day 1. Here immunoSEQ multiplex PCR was the method, and the copy in TCRdb shows in-frame clones only, minus some. The data show tens of thousands of clones, approximately 90% seen once. Sequenced material: CD4+ or CD8+ T cells sorted from blood, taken in a trial of the OX40 agonist ivuxolimab. The chain has TRBV11-2 and TRBJ2-1, with 8 bases lining up with TRBD2. The clonotype originates from an adult with an advanced solid tumor such as melanoma, head and neck, liver or kidney cancer. The CDR3 DNA follows: TGTGCCAGCAGCTTGGGGACTAGAACCAATGAGCAGTTCTTC. It specifies CASSLGTRTNEQFF.